This TCR beta chain comes out of a study of Ad26.COV2.S vaccination and SARS-CoV-2 variants. Study as a whole: Dosing was one shot or two shots 56 days apart.

Regarding treatment: some 20 received Ad26.COV2.S at low or high dose, single or two shots; five or six received placebo; per-sample allocation not given. The samples were gathered on day 63 after the first injection of vaccine or placebo. The vaccine delivered Wuhan-strain SARS-CoV-2 spike through an Ad26 vector. Notes on this clone: The antigen is undetermined.

Trimming removed 6 bases from V and 8 bases from J, with 11 bases in between. This CDR3 has 12 residues. Sequenced by immunoSEQ multiplex PCR; TCRdb stores in-frame clones only, minus some. The table lists about 320,000 clones, 90% of them singletons. General observations from the study: Researchers reported similar non-spike TCR breadth in vaccine and placebo recipients.

The rearrangement joins TRBV12-3 or TRBV12-4 to TRBJ2-4, with D possibly matching TRBD2 (5 bases). The receptor was isolated from a person between 18 and 60 years old who received the Ad26.COV2.S COVID-19 vaccine or a placebo. Sequences were derived from peripheral blood, sampled in a trial of Ad26.COV2.S vaccine versus placebo. DNA of the CDR3: TGTGCCAGCAGACTAGACGGGGACATTCAGTACTTC. Translation gives CASRLDGDIQYF.